The next 25 T cell receptor beta chains were all read from a single sample in a study of graft-versus-host responses after intestinal transplantation. Sequencing was performed with immunoSEQ multiplex PCR; in TCRdb, only in-frame clones are kept and a portion is missing. The repertoire consists of approximately 130,000 clones, with more than 80% occurring once and the leading ten covering around 0.16%. These TCRs' antigens remain unknown. The sequences come from unstimulated CD4+ T cells sorted from spleen or lymph node cells, collected before intestinal transplant. The source is a human donor who received an intestinal transplant.

This rearrangement joins TRBV19 to TRBJ1-5; D is uncertain. Germline assignment: CDR1 LNHDA and CDR2 SQIVND (reference sequence). The CDR3 length is 12 residues. Trimming took 11 bases from V and 7 from J, leaving 15 bases between them. The CDR3 protein is CAAGEDLQPQHF. In DNA form, the CDR3 reads TGTGCCGCCGGTGAGGATTTGCAGCCCCAGCATTTT.

This clone was seen more than once but under ten times. The chain links TRBV27 to TRBJ1-1; no clear D. The germline V gene has CDR1 MNHEY and CDR2 SMNVEV (reference sequence). Trimming took off 11 bases at V and 8 bases at J, with 15 bases between the two ends. CDR3 length equals 11 residues. The CDR3 here is CAAGGFGEAFF. CDR3 sequence (DNA): TGTGCCGCTGGAGGTTTCGGGGAAGCTTTCTTT.

This sequence joins TRBV6-5 and TRBJ1-2; tentatively, D is TRBD1 (5 bases). Germline CDR1 is MNHEY and CDR2 is SVGAGI. The CDR3 runs 13 residues. Trimming left V 2 bases short and J 8 bases short, with 12 bases between. The CDR3 region has the DNA TGTGCCAGCAGTTACACCCTGTGGGGGGGCTACACCTTC. Translation: CASSYTLWGGYTF.

Concerning this clone: Additional DNA sequences in this sample encode the identical CDR3. CDR3 sequence (DNA): TGTGCCAGCAGCGTAGAAGGTACTGGAAACACCATATATTTT. Protein: CASSVEGTGNTIYF. This chain joins TRBV9 and TRBJ1-3; no firm D call. The CDR3 has 14 residues. V lost 0 bases, J lost 2 bases, and 6 bases lay in between. Germline V gene sequence: CDR1 SGDLS, CDR2 YYNGEE.

The genes are TRBV19 and TRBJ1-1; no clear D. Germline CDR1 is LNHDA and CDR2 is SQIVND (reference sequence). V was cut by 5 bases and J by 0 bases, with 13 bases left in between. This CDR3 comprises 15 residues. In DNA form, the CDR3 reads TGTGCCAGTAGTTATCGGCAGATAATGAACACTGAAGCTTTCTTT. This sequence encodes CASSYRQIMNTEAFF.

J is TRBJ1-3 and V is TRBV9; D is possibly TRBD1 (5 bases). Germline CDR1 reads SGDLS; CDR2 reads YYNGEE. Deletions cut 3 bases from V and 2 bases from J, with 15 bases between. The CDR3 totals 16 residues. This CDR3 reads CASSASSGATGNTIYF. CDR3 coding DNA: TGTGCCAGCAGCGCAAGCTCCGGGGCAACTGGAAACACCATATATTTT.

V gene TRBV25-1 combines with J gene TRBJ2-5; 12 bases are shared with TRBD2. The ends lost 3 bases at V and 5 bases at J; junction bases unmatched: 4. Per germline, CDR1 MGHDK and CDR2 SYGVNS. The CDR3 length is 15 residues. CDR3 sequence: CASSDPSGGAETQYF. CDR3 nucleotides: TGTGCCAGCAGTGACCCTAGCGGGGGGGCGGAGACCCAGTACTTC.

This rearrangement joins TRBV10-3 to TRBJ1-5; perhaps TRBD1 as D (6 bases). The CDR3 contains 14 residues. The germline gives CDR1 ENHRY, CDR2 SYGVKD. V lost 5 bases, J lost 6 bases, and 14 bases lay in between. The CDR3 nucleotides are TGTGCCATCAGTAAACAGGGCGAGGGTCAGCCCCAGCATTTT. Translation: CAISKQGEGQPQHF.

The V call is TRBV23-1, the J call TRBJ2-6; D not resolved. TRBV23-1 belongs to the ORF category, with a function that is uncertain. The CDR3 totals 18 residues. The germline V and J ends were trimmed by 7 bases and 0 bases, with 19 bases remaining between them. The CDR3 coding sequence is TGCGCCAGCATCTCGGACGGATCATACACCTCTGGGGCCAACGTCCTGACTTTC. It specifies CASISDGSYTSGANVLTF.

The count of this clone is one. The chain uses TRBV5-1 and TRBJ2-7; no clear D. The CDR3 extends over 13 amino acids. Germline assignment: CDR1 SGHRS and CDR2 YFSETQ. V shed 10 bases and J shed 0 bases, with 14 bases lying between them. This CDR3 reads CASKGSSSYEQYF. CDR3 DNA: TGCGCCTCCAAGGGTTCCAGCTCCTACGAGCAGTACTTC. Full variable domain (outside the CDR3, taken from reference TRBV5-1 and TRBJ2-7): KAGVTQTPRYLIKTRGQQVTLSCSPISGHRSVSWYQQTPGQGLQFLFEYFSETQRNKGNFPGRFSGRQFSNSRSEMNVSTLELGDSALYLCASKGSSSYEQYFGPGTRLTVT.

The chain employs TRBV5-1 and TRBJ2-3; D perhaps matches TRBD2 (5 bases). This CDR3 comprises 16 residues. Per germline, CDR1 SGHRS and CDR2 YFSETQ. V dropped 0 bases and J dropped 2 bases, with 13 bases sitting between them. The CDR3 reads CASSLGASHDTDTQYF. In DNA, the CDR3 is TGCGCCAGCAGCTTGGGCGCTAGCCATGACACAGATACGCAGTATTTT.

The chain has TRBV10-2 and TRBJ2-7; 9 bases align to TRBD1. This CDR3 spans 15 amino acids. The ends lost 0 bases at V and 5 bases at J; junction bases unmatched: 5. Germline lookup yields CDR1 WSHSY and CDR2 SAAADI. CDR3 residues: CASSESYRGRDEQYF. The CDR3 nucleotides read TGCGCCAGCAGTGAGTCATACAGGGGGCGCGACGAGCAGTACTTC.

The CDR3 spells CATRSGASTDTQYF. Here the CDR3 DNA reads TGTGCCACCCGTAGCGGGGCTAGCACAGATACGCAGTATTTT. The J gene is TRBJ2-3, the V gene TRBV6-5; 8 nucleotides agree with TRBD2. V shed 10 bases, J shed 0 bases, and the junction held 6 bases outside the gene matches. This CDR3 region has 14 residues. Germline assignment: CDR1 MNHEY and CDR2 SVGAGI.

J is TRBJ1-2 and V is TRBV5-4; D gene ambiguous. V was pared by 0 bases and J by 4 bases, with 4 bases between. In germline, CDR1 is SGHNT, CDR2 YYREEE (reference sequence). The CDR3 is 12 residues long. The CDR3 coding sequence is TGTGCCAGCAGCTTGGACGGCTATGGCTACACCTTC. It encodes CASSLDGYGYTF.

The V call is TRBV6-1, the J call TRBJ1-2; D unresolved. The CDR3 is 13 residues long. Germline V gene sequence: CDR1 MNHNS, CDR2 SASEGT. With 7 bases removed from V and 4 bases from J, the gap between germline ends came to 13 bases. CDR3 protein: CASTWESRYGYTF. In DNA, the CDR3 is TGTGCCAGCACTTGGGAAAGTCGCTATGGCTACACCTTC.

This clone was counted once. At one of its ends the junction is not consistent with the germline gene, which may arise from a read error. The chain combines TRBV5-1 with TRBJ2-1, with D possibly TRBD2 on 7 matching bases. The length of the CDR3 is 15 residues. CDR1 is SGHRS and CDR2 is YFSETQ in the germline V gene. The CDR3 loop reads CAGSLLGGPGNEQFF. The CDR3 nucleotides are TGCGCCGGCAGCTTGTTGGGGGGGCCCGGCAATGAGCAGTTCTTC.

This chain uses TRBV6-1 with TRBJ2-5; 11 nucleotides agree with TRBD2. From germline, CDR1 is MNHNS and CDR2 SASEGT. The CDR3 extends over 14 amino acids. With V trimmed by 5 bases and J by 7 bases, 6 bases remained unmatched. Written as DNA, the CDR3 is TGTGCCAGCAGTTTAGCGGGGGGGCGGGGGACCCAGTACTTC. Amino acid sequence: CASSLAGGRGTQYF.

The CDR3 loop is CASSVRGSVDTQYF. CDR3 DNA sequence: TGTGCCAGCAGCGTAAGGGGGAGTGTAGATACGCAGTATTTT. This chain links TRBV9 with TRBJ2-3; possibly TRBD1 for D (6 bases). V shed 1 base and J shed 5 bases, with 11 bases lying between them. CDR1 and CDR2 (germline): SGDLS, YYNGEE. This CDR3 is 14 amino acids long.

V usage is TRBV11-2 and J usage is TRBJ2-7, with D uncertain. The CDR3 has 12 residues. CDR1 and CDR2 from the germline V gene are SGHAT and FQNNGV. V was shortened by 0 bases and J by 2 bases, with 2 bases between the two germline ends. CDR3 nucleotide sequence: TGTGCCAGCAGCTTAGAGCCCTACGAGCAGTACTTC. This codes for CASSLEPYEQYF. The entire variable domain, with the rest obtained from reference TRBV11-2 and TRBJ2-7, is as follows: EAGVAQSPRYKIIEKRQSVAFWCNPISGHATLYWYQQILGQGPKLLIQFQNNGVVDDSQLPKDRFSAERLKGVDSTLKIQPAKLEDSAVYLCASSLEPYEQYFGPGTRLTVT.

The CDR3 protein is CASSKTGNQPQHF. As DNA, the CDR3 is TGTGCCAGCAGCAAGACAGGGAATCAGCCCCAGCATTTT. The gene calls are TRBV9 and TRBJ1-5, with 7 bases that match TRBD1. The CDR3 runs 13 residues. Germline-derived CDR1 and CDR2 are SGDLS and YYNGEE. V lost 4 bases to trimming and J lost 4 bases; unmatched junction nucleotides: 2.

This clone was detected only once. The gene calls are TRBV18 and TRBJ1-3; TRBD1 matches 7 bases. The CDR3 covers 19 residues. Unmatched junction bases numbered 19, after V lost 4 bases and J lost 4 bases. Germline CDR1 KGHSH, CDR2 LQKENI. The CDR3: CASSLNAVPGTAGGNTIYF. CDR3 DNA sequence: TGTGCCAGCTCACTTAACGCGGTACCTGGGACAGCGGGAGGAAACACCATATATTTT.

The rearrangement uses TRBV18 and TRBJ2-5, with TRBD2 as a possible D gene (5 bases). The V gene's germline CDR1 is KGHSH and CDR2 LQKENI. V was clipped by 9 bases and J by 3 bases, with 14 bases between them. The CDR3 has 13 residues. The CDR3 sequence is CASVERVKETQYF. The CDR3 nucleotides are TGTGCCAGTGTCGAGAGGGTAAAAGAGACCCAGTACTTC.

The V call is TRBV11-2, the J call TRBJ2-3; no clear D gene. Trimming took 4 bases from V and 6 from J, leaving 20 bases between them. Per the germline V gene, CDR1 is SGHAT and CDR2 is FQNNGV. The CDR3 extends over 16 amino acids. CDR3 residues: CASSSGLDAGSDTQYF. CDR3 nucleotides: TGTGCCAGCAGCTCGGGCTTGGACGCCGGATCGGATACGCAGTATTTT.

The chain is built from TRBV21-1 and TRBJ2-3; TRBD2 is taken as the D call from the table, unchecked against the DNA. TRBV21-1 is a known pseudogene. CDR3 length: 19 amino acids. The CDR3 DNA sequence: TGTGCCAGCAGCGCGTCGGGGGGGAGAGCGGGACCTAGCACAGATACGCAGTATTTT. Amino acid sequence: CASSASGGRAGPSTDTQYF.

About this clone: At one of its ends the junction is not consistent with the germline gene, which may arise from a read error. The chain combines TRBV7-3 with TRBJ1-3; D gene uncertain. The germline CDR1 and CDR2 sequences are SGHTA and FQGTGA. The CDR3 contains 14 residues. CDR3 DNA sequence: TGTGCCAGCAGCTTATCTTTAGTGGACTCTCCGGCGGATTTT. Translation gives CASSLSLVDSPADF. The variable domain in full, with the rest retrieved from reference TRBV7-3 and TRBJ1-3, is GAGVSQTPSNKVTEKGKYVELRCDPISGHTALYWYRQSLGQGPEFLIYFQGTGAADDSGLPNDRFFAVRPEGSVSTLKIQRTERGDSAVYLCASSLSLVDSPADFGEGSWLTVV.